The clone carrying this TCR beta chain was observed a handful of times. The antigen is unknown. This entry is derived from a study of T-cell memory formation after mild COVID-19. Study summary: The study found TCR clusters largely donor specific.

General observations from the study: Some clones that responded turned up in pre-infection memory, which suggests that cross-reactive memory joined in. Unconfirmed was the SARS-CoV-2 specificity of second-wave clones that peaked on day 37.

The germline CDR1 and CDR2 sequences are SEHNR and FQNEAQ (reference sequence). Trimming at V came to 2 bases and at J to 3 bases, leaving 4 bases not matched to a gene. The CDR3 covers 14 residues. Constant-segment primers and 5'RACE yielded cDNA libraries for TCR alpha and TCR beta, each carrying sample barcodes and UMIs. TCRdb processed the 5' RACE reads anew with MiXCR; each CDR3 protein has one entry. The sample yields some 450,000 distinct CDR3 sequences, around 20% seen once. Sequencing used PBMCs or a T cell subset sorted from them (not recorded which). This rearrangement joins TRBV7-9 to TRBJ2-7; 7 bases fit TRBD1. The sequence derives from an adult woman who had mild COVID-19 (a few samples of this study predate the infection). Cell type and time point are not known. The CDR3 nucleotides read TGTGCCAGCAGCTTAAGACAGGGATTCTACGAGCAGTACTTC. Its protein is CASSLRQGFYEQYF. The whole variable domain, filled in from reference TRBV7-9 and TRBJ2-7, reads DTGVSQNPRHKITKRGQNVTFRCDPISEHNRLYWYRQTLGQGPEFLTYFQNEAQLEKSRLLSDRFSAERPKGSFSTLEIQRTEQGDSAMYLCASSLRQGFYEQYFGPGTRLTVT.